Reported below is one T cell receptor (beta chain). The data are from a study of molecular identifiers for immune sequencing clone quantification. TCRdb used MiXCR to reprocess the PCR reads, holding one entry per CDR3 protein. The sample lists about 86,000 distinct CDR3 sequences, around 25% occurring once. The CDR3 loop spans 14 amino acids. The V end was cut by 3 bases, the J end by 5 bases, with 12 bases between. This TCR was sampled from a human donor in good health. Some libraries in this study had Jurkat cell RNA spiked in. Sample: naive CD8+ T cells from blood, with Jurkat cell RNA spiked in. Subset described: FACS-sorted CD8+CD4-CCR7+CD45RA+ naive T cells. The gene calls are TRBV12-3 or TRBV12-4 and TRBJ2-3, with a tentative D call TRBD2 (5 bases). The CDR3 DNA reads TGTGCCAGCAGTTTTGTGGGAGAGGGAGATACGCAGTATTTT. This translates into CASSFVGEGDTQYF.